This T cell receptor beta chain was observed in a study of Ad26.COV2.S vaccination and SARS-CoV-2 variants. Study at large: The Ad26.COV2.S arm of the COV1001 trial was where the donor was placed. Participants got Ad26.COV2.S intramuscularly, once or twice 56 days apart.

The germline V gene has CDR1 MNHEY and CDR2 SMNVEV (reference sequence). The V and J ends lost 8 bases and 8 bases respectively, with 4 bases between them. CDR3 length equals 9 residues. Method: immunoSEQ multiplex PCR; TCRdb's copy keeps in-frame clones and lacks some. The sample lists hundreds of thousands of clones; 88% were seen once. Indicated treatment: about 20 received Ad26.COV2.S at low or high dose, single or two shots; roughly 5 received placebo; per-sample allocation not given. The investigators took samples on day 63 after the first vaccine or placebo injection. Vaccination used an Ad26 vector expressing Wuhan-strain SARS-CoV-2 spike.

The starting material was peripheral blood, obtained in a trial of Ad26.COV2.S vaccine versus placebo. This TCR derives from a person aged 18-60 years who received the Ad26.COV2.S COVID-19 vaccine or a placebo. This chain links TRBV27 with TRBJ2-1; the D is unclear. CDR3 in amino acids: CASLHEQFF. For the CDR3, the DNA is TGTGCCAGCTTACATGAGCAGTTCTTC.